Listed below are T cell receptor beta chains from one sample, sequenced in a study of blood T cells in healthy people across ages. TCRdb recomputed calls from the 5' RACE reads with MiXCR, one row per CDR3 protein. The sample gives over 600,000 distinct CDR3 sequences, roughly 50% of which show up once; about a quarter is in the top ten. The material sequenced was blood. The receptors derive from a man aged 35 to 55 in good health. CDR3s include the opening cysteine and the closing phenylalanine or tryptophan. D genes are given only for firm matches. Size values are once, few and many counts, or a class for expanded clones, and some rows have none.

clone size	D gene	J gene	V gene	CDR3 protein	CDR3 DNA
NA	NA	TRBJ2-7	TRBV6-1	CASSELLAYEQYF	TGTGCCAGCAGTGAATTGTTGGCCTACGAGCAGTACTTC
NA	NA	TRBJ1-5	TRBV5-1	CASSIGTVGNQPQHF	TGCGCCAGCAGCATCGGGACGGTTGGCAATCAGCCCCAGCATTTT
NA	NA	TRBJ2-3	TRBV7-2	CASSFSLRGPNPQYF	TGTGCCAGCAGCTTCTCACTACGGGGACCTAACCCGCAGTATTTT
NA	NA	TRBJ1-1	TRBV20-1	CSARGSGVEAFF	TGCAGTGCTAGAGGGTCAGGGGTTGAAGCTTTCTTT
NA	NA	TRBJ1-6	TRBV5-1	CASSFGLNNSPLHF	TGCGCCAGCAGCTTCGGACTGAATAATTCACCCCTCCACTTT
few	TRBD2	TRBJ2-7	TRBV7-9	CASSPSGRALLQYF	TGTGCCAGCAGTCCGAGCGGGAGGGCCTTACTTCAGTACTTC
NA	TRBD2	TRBJ2-3	TRBV7-2	CASSFGVGLAGRTDTQYF	TGTGCCAGCAGCTTTGGGGTAGGACTAGCGGGCCGCACAGATACGCAGTATTTT
NA	NA	TRBJ2-1	TRBV5-1	CASTQGPYNEQFF	TGCGCCAGCACCCAAGGGCCATACAATGAGCAGTTCTTC
NA	NA	TRBJ2-3	TRBV6-5	CASSYSFADTQYF	TGTGCCAGCAGTTACAGTTTCGCAGATACGCAGTATTTT
few	TRBD1	TRBJ2-7	TRBV4-2	CASSQEAGTGNYEQYF	TGTGCCAGCAGCCAAGAAGCGGGGACAGGGAACTACGAGCAGTACTTC
NA	TRBD1	TRBJ1-5	TRBV2	CASGTVYSNQPQHF	TGTGCCAGCGGGACAGTATATAGCAATCAGCCCCAGCATTTT
NA	NA	TRBJ2-2	TRBV6-5	CASGAQFGELFF	TGTGCCAGTGGCGCCCAATTCGGGGAGCTGTTTTTT
NA	NA	TRBJ2-2	TRBV20-1	CSASSKRTTKLFF	TGCAGTGCTAGTTCGAAGAGGACAACTAAGCTGTTTTTT
NA	TRBD1	TRBJ1-2	TRBV5-5	CASSAGTGGAYGYTF	TGTGCCAGCAGTGCCGGGACAGGGGGCGCCTATGGCTACACCTTC
NA	NA	TRBJ2-3	TRBV5-1	CASSRMDRSTDTQYF	TGCGCCAGCAGTCGGATGGACAGATCCACAGATACGCAGTATTTT
few	TRBD2	TRBJ2-3	TRBV20-1	CSAREPSGARDTQYF	TGCAGTGCTAGAGAGCCTAGCGGGGCTCGGGATACGCAGTATTTT
few	NA	TRBJ1-2	TRBV27	CASSLSPGNNYGYTF	TGTGCCAGCAGTTTATCGCCAGGAAATAACTATGGCTACACCTTC
NA	NA	TRBJ2-1	TRBV24-1	CATSMWGNEQFF	TGTGCCACCAGTATGTGGGGGAATGAGCAGTTCTTC
NA	TRBD2	TRBJ2-2	TRBV5-1	CASSAMTSPNTEELFF	TGCGCCAGCAGCGCGATGACTAGCCCGAACACCGAGGAGCTGTTTTTT
few	NA	TRBJ1-5	TRBV10-3	CAINGGGARQPQHF	TGTGCCATCAATGGTGGGGGGGCTCGTCAGCCCCAGCATTTT
few	TRBD2	TRBJ2-4	TRBV4-2	CASSQDTGGGAAKNIQYF	TGTGCCAGCAGCCAAGATACGGGGGGGGGCGCAGCCAAAAACATTCAGTACTTC
few	NA	TRBJ1-2	TRBV6-5	CASSYSYGENYGYTF	TGTGCCAGCAGTTACTCGTATGGAGAAAACTATGGCTACACCTTC
few	TRBD2	TRBJ2-1	TRBV7-2	CASSVGLAAYNEQFF	TGTGCCAGCAGCGTAGGACTAGCGGCATACAATGAGCAGTTCTTC
once	NA	TRBJ2-5	TRBV7-2	CASSPETAFQLYF	TGTGCCAGCAGCCCCGAAACAGCATTTCAGCTGTACTTC
NA	NA	TRBJ1-5	TRBV27	CASGQSNQPQHF	TGTGCCAGCGGACAGAGCAATCAGCCCCAGCATTTT
NA	NA	TRBJ2-7	TRBV7-9	CAGTGLHNEQYF	TGTGCCGGCACCGGGCTCCACAATGAGCAGTACTTC
few	NA	TRBJ1-5	TRBV10-3	CATMERDQPQHF	TGTGCCACCATGGAGCGAGATCAGCCCCAGCATTTT
many	TRBD2	TRBJ2-1	TRBV6-5	CASSGGGRAREQFF	TGTGCCAGCTCGGGAGGGGGAAGGGCTCGGGAGCAGTTCTTC
NA	NA	TRBJ2-1	TRBV27	CASSFGLADDNEQFF	TGTGCCAGCAGTTTCGGGCTAGCAGATGACAATGAGCAGTTCTTC
NA	TRBD1	TRBJ1-2	TRBV29-1	CSVRTGLVYGYTF	TGCAGCGTTAGGACAGGGTTAGTCTATGGCTACACCTTC
few	TRBD1	TRBJ2-5	TRBV6-5	CASSRTGGLQETQYF	TGTGCCAGCAGCAGGACAGGGGGTTTGCAAGAGACCCAGTACTTC
NA	NA	TRBJ1-2	TRBV30	CAWSRDSIAGYTF	TGTGCCTGGAGCCGTGACTCAATTGCAGGCTACACCTTC
NA	TRBD1	TRBJ1-2	TRBV28	CASRIDRDRYTF	TGTGCCAGCAGAATCGACAGGGATCGCTACACCTTC